Detailed here is one T cell receptor (beta chain). Its matching antigen is unknown. Donors in the study were healthy people who gave bone marrow. Primers for the PCR totalled 60 Vbeta and 13 Jbeta. The data were produced by immunoSEQ multiplex PCR, yet TCRdb's version contains in-frame clones alone and is incomplete. The table records about 160,000 clones, about 75% of them present only once. This sample stems from a study of cytomegalovirus exposure and HLA in healthy donors. Study background: The roughly 100 million unique TCR beta sequences, from 150 million to 200 million T cells, were found by an earlier analysis.

The CDR3 runs to 14 residues. Germline CDR1 SGHRS, CDR2 YFSETQ. Trimming removed 2 bases from V and 5 bases from J; junction bases left unmatched: 5. Study-level findings and limits: By a later analysis, the bulk of CMV-associated TCR beta chains appeared HLA-restricted.

Sequencing input: PBMCs. This chain joins TRBV5-1 and TRBJ1-1, with 8 nucleotides matching TRBD1. The sequence came from a female donor in good health and CMV-seronegative. The CDR3 sequence: CASSFLTGGTEAFF. The CDR3 nucleotides read TGCGCCAGCAGCTTTTTAACAGGGGGGACTGAAGCTTTCTTT.